This TCR beta chain emerged from a study of T cells in Graves' hyperthyroidism and ophthalmopathy. Using RNA transcripts as the source, TCR beta CDR3 regions were amplified. The HTBI primer set drove a first-round RT-PCR of the TCR CDR3. TCRdb reprocessed the multiplex PCR reads via MiXCR and lists one record per CDR3 protein. The table includes about 540,000 distinct CDR3 sequences, 40% to 55% detected once. CDR1 and CDR2 from the germline V gene are SNHLY and FYNNEI. The length of the CDR3 is 14 residues. Trimming removed 7 bases from V and 1 base from J, with 13 bases in between. This clonotype occurred many times.

The V and J genes are TRBV2 and TRBJ2-5; D is ambiguous. The TCR originated in a woman aged 18-30 years with Graves' hyperthyroidism. Source material: peripheral blood or thyroid tissue (not recorded which). The DNA for the CDR3 is TGTGCCAGCACCTTGTATGCGAGCCAAGAGACCCAGTACTTC. Translated, it gives CASTLYASQETQYF.